This T cell receptor (beta chain) was identified during a study of blood T cell repertoires in COVID-19. Study-wide context: The samples span acute and convalescent COVID-19 from the United States, Italy and Spain.

As handled by the study authors: Researchers report that nucleated cell counts were estimated from reference gene primer amplification. TCRdb's table, derived via immunoSEQ multiplex PCR, lists solely in-frame clones and lacks some. D and trimming were read from the DNA, whereas the V and J calls and clone size are those reported in that table. Of some 250,000 clones listed, approximately 82% are singletons. Sequencing was performed on peripheral blood. The origin of this receptor is a middle-aged man with active or convalescent COVID-19.

The CDR3: CARSLARLPPGELFF. CDR3 nucleotides: TGTGCCAGAAGCTTGGCCAGGCTTCCTCCCGGGGAGCTGTTTTTT. The chain couples TRBV5-3 to TRBJ2-2; no clear D gene. TRBV5-3 counts as an open reading frame of uncertain function. V shed 0 bases and J shed 6 bases, with 12 bases lying between them. The CDR3 has 15 residues.